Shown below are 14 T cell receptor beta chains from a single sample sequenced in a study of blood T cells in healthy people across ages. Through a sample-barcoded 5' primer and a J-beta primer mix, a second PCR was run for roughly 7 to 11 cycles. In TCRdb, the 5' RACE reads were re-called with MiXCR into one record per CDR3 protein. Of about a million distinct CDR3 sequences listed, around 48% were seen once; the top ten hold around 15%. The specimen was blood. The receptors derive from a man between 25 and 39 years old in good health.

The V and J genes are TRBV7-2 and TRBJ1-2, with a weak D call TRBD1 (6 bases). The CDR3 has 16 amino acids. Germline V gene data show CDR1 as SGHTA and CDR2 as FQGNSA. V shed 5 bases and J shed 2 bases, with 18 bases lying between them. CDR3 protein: CASSPVGPTGNYGYTF. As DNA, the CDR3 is TGTGCCAGCAGCCCAGTGGGCCCGACAGGCAACTATGGCTACACCTTC.

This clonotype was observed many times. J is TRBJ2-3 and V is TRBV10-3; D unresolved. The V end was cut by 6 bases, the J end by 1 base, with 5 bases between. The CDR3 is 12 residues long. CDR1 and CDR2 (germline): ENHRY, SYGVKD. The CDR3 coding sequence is TGTGCCATCAGCGATGGCACAGATACGCAGTATTTT. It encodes CAISDGTDTQYF.

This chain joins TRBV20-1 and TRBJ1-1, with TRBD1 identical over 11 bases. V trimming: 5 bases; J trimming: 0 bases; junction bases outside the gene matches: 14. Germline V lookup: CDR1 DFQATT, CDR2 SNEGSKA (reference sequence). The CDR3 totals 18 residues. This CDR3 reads CSALRTGGHTGMNTEAFF. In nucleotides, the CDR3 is TGCAGTGCTCTGCGGACAGGGGGCCATACCGGCATGAACACTGAAGCTTTCTTT.

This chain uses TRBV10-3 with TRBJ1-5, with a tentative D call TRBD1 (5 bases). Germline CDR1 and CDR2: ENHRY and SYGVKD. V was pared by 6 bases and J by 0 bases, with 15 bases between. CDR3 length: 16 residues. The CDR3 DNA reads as TGTGCCATCAGCGATCCTTCAGGGAGTAGCAATCAGCCCCAGCATTTT. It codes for CAISDPSGSSNQPQHF.

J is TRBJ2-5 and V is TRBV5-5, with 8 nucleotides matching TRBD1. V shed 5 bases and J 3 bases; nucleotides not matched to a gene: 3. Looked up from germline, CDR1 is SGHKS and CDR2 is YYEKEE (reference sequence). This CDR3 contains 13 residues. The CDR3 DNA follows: TGTGCCAGCAGTCAGGGGGCCAAAGAGACCCAGTACTTC. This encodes CASSQGAKETQYF.

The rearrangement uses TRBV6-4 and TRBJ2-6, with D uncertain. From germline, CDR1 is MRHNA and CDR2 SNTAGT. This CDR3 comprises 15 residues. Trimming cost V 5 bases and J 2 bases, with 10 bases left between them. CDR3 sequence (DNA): TGTGCCAGCAGTAAAGGGCCCACTGGGGCCAACGTCCTGACTTTC. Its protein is CASSKGPTGANVLTF.

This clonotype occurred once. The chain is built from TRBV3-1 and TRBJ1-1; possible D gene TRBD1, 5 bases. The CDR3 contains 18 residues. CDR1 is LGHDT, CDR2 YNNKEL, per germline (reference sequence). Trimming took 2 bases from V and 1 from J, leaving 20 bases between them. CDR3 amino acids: CASSQWFPVAGTNTEAFF. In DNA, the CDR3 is TGTGCCAGCAGCCAATGGTTCCCAGTGGCGGGGACGAACACTGAAGCTTTCTTT.

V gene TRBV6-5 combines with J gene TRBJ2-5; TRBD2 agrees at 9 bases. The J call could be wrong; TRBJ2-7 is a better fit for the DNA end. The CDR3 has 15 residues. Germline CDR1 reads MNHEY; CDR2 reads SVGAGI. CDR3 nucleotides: TGTGCCAGCAGTCCGCCGGGACTAGCTACGGTCGAGCAGTACTTC. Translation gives CASSPPGLATVEQYF.

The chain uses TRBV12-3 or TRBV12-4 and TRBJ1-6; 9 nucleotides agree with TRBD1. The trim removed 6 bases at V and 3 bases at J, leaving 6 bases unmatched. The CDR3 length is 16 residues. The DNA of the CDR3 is TGTGCCAGCAGGACCGGGACAGGGAGCTATAATTCACCCCTCCACTTT. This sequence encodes CASRTGTGSYNSPLHF.

The CDR3 DNA follows: TGCAGCGTTCACGGCGGAGCCTACGAGCAGTACTTC. Translation gives CSVHGGAYEQYF. The rearrangement joins TRBV29-1 to TRBJ2-7; D call uncertain. V was shortened by 5 bases and J by 2 bases, with 10 bases between the two germline ends. CDR1 and CDR2 from the germline V gene are SQVTM and ANQGSEA. This CDR3 contains 12 residues.

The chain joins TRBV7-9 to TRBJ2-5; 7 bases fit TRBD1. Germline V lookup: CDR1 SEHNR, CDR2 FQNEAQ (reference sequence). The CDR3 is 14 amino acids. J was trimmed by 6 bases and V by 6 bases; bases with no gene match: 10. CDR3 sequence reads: CASSPTTGDQTQYF. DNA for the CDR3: TGTGCCAGCAGTCCGACCACAGGGGATCAGACCCAGTACTTC.

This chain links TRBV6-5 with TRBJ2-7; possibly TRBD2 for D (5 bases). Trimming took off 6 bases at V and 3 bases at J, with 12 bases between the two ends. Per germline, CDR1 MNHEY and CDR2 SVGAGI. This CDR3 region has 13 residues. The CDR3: CASSWAGDYEQYF. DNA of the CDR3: TGTGCCAGCAGCTGGGCGGGTGACTACGAGCAGTACTTC.

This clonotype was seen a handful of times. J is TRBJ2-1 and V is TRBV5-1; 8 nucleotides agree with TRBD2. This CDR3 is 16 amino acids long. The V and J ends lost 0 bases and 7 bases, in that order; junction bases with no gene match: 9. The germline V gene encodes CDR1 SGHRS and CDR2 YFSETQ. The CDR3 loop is CASSLVRGTSANEQFF. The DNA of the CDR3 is TGCGCCAGCAGCTTGGTTCGCGGGACTAGTGCTAATGAGCAGTTCTTC.

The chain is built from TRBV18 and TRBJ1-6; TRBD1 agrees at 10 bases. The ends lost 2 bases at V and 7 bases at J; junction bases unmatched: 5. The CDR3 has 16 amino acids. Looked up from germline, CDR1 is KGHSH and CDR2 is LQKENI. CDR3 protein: CASSPTGQGLNSPLHF. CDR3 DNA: TGTGCCAGCTCACCAACGGGACAGGGGCTGAATTCACCCCTCCACTTT.